The 9 T cell receptor beta chains below were found in one sample sequenced in a study of identical twins. TCRdb called the 5' RACE reads again in MiXCR, with one record for every CDR3 protein. The sample holds hundreds of thousands of distinct CDR3 sequences; approximately 21% are singletons and the top ten take about 4.3%. A further study also used this sample, focusing on T cells expressing NK-cell markers.

The sample consisted of PBMCs. These receptors were obtained from a woman aged 18-35 years in good health.

There are many counts of this clonotype. The chain uses TRBV5-1 and TRBJ2-7; D might be TRBD1 (6 bases). The CDR3 extends over 14 amino acids. The V and J ends lost 3 bases and 1 base respectively, with 11 bases between them. Looked up from germline, CDR1 is SGHRS and CDR2 is YFSETQ. The DNA for the CDR3 is TGCGCCAGCAGCTCAAGGACAGAATCCTACGAGCAGTACTTC. Amino acids: CASSSRTESYEQYF.

This clonotype was counted only a few times. This sequence joins TRBV4-3 and TRBJ2-5; D is ambiguous. CDR3 length: 16 residues. The V gene lost 1 base and the J gene lost 5 bases, with 17 bases spanning the gap. Germline CDR1 is LGHNA and CDR2 is YSLEER. The CDR3, as DNA: TGCGCCAGCAGCCAAGGTCTCATTTCCAGCTGGGAGACCCAGTACTTC. This gives the protein CASSQGLISSWETQYF.

The table lists this clonotype with many counts. This chain links TRBV12-5 with TRBJ2-2; perhaps TRBD1 as D (6 bases). The germline V and J ends were trimmed by 7 bases and 4 bases, with 16 bases remaining between them. This CDR3 region has 15 residues. Germline-derived CDR1 and CDR2 are LGHNT and FRNRAP. Here the CDR3 DNA reads TGTGCTAGTGAAAGGTCAGGGGCGGGCACCGGGGAGCTGTTTTTT. This sequence encodes CASERSGAGTGELFF.

This clonotype was detected a few times. The V gene is TRBV20-1, the J gene TRBJ1-1; D perhaps matches TRBD1 (5 bases). The CDR3 is 14 amino acids. The V gene's germline CDR1 is DFQATT and CDR2 SNEGSKA (reference sequence). Deletions cut 6 bases from V and 7 bases from J, with 21 bases between. The chain's CDR3 is CSAHLEGKAIEAFF. Written as DNA, the CDR3 is TGCAGTGCCCACTTGGAGGGGAAAGCAATTGAAGCTTTCTTT.

The rearrangement links TRBV14 to TRBJ2-1; D is unresolved. With 3 bases removed from V and 9 bases from J, the gap between germline ends came to 9 bases. The CDR3 runs to 12 residues. Germline loops: CDR1 SGHDN, CDR2 FVKESK. The CDR3 DNA reads as TGTGCCAGCAGCCATCCTAGGGCTGAGCAGTTCTTC. Residues: CASSHPRAEQFF.

This chain connects TRBV6-2 or TRBV6-3 to TRBJ2-1; no reliable D call. The CDR3 has 14 residues. Germline assignment: CDR1 MNHEY and CDR2 SVGEGT. Trimming cost V 6 bases and J 2 bases, with 11 bases left between them. The CDR3 spells CASRPGWTYNEQFF. CDR3 nucleotide sequence: TGTGCCAGCAGGCCGGGTTGGACCTACAATGAGCAGTTCTTC.

The chain is built from TRBV5-1 and TRBJ2-1; no firm D call. The germline V gene encodes CDR1 SGHRS and CDR2 YFSETQ. The V end was cut by 2 bases, the J end by 0 bases, with 12 bases between. This CDR3 has 16 amino acids. The CDR3 sequence: CASSFKAVSSYNEQFF. The CDR3 DNA follows: TGCGCCAGCAGCTTCAAGGCCGTAAGCTCCTACAATGAGCAGTTCTTC.

CDR3 DNA: TGTGCCATCAGTGAGTTGCTGGTTCTCTACAATGAGCAGTTCTTC. Protein sequence: CAISELLVLYNEQFF. The chain carries TRBV10-3 and TRBJ2-1, with no clear D. Germline loops: CDR1 ENHRY, CDR2 SYGVKD. The CDR3 is 15 residues long. V was clipped by 1 base and J by 3 bases, with 10 bases between them.

This clonotype has only a few counts. The chain uses TRBV7-2 and TRBJ2-3; D is ambiguous. Germline CDR1 SGHTA, CDR2 FQGNSA. The V gene lost 5 bases and the J gene lost 8 bases, with 14 bases spanning the gap. The CDR3 length is 13 residues. The CDR3 loop is CASSPAPAGTQYF. CDR3 DNA sequence: TGTGCCAGCAGCCCAGCCCCGGCCGGTACGCAGTATTTT.